The 22 T cell receptor beta chains in this list originate from one sample, sequenced in a study of blood T cells in healthy people across ages (dated by TCRdb to 2014 to 2015). Libraries were constructed by 5' RACE. These reads were obtained on an Illumina HiSeq 2500. The second PCR ran for roughly 7 to 12 cycles and used a J-beta primer mix along with a sample-barcoded 5' primer. TCRdb cleaned the public reads at Q25 with fastp, built clones with MiXCR and kept in-frame beta chains. Identical CDR3 protein sequences are pooled into one entry, listed with their most common genes and DNA. The sample table records fewer than 900,000 distinct CDR3 sequences; around 36% of these occur just once. The ten top clones hold about an eighth of the sample. Source material: blood. These receptors came from a man aged 18 to 29 in good health.

The chain couples TRBV14 to TRBJ1-1, with 7 nucleotides matching TRBD1. Germline assignment: CDR1 SGHDN and CDR2 FVKESK. J lost 4 bases, V lost 3 bases, and 23 bases had no gene match. CDR3 length equals 20 residues. CDR3 residues: CASSHPGGKRSSVESTEAFF. As DNA, the CDR3 is TGTGCCAGCAGCCACCCAGGGGGGAAACGGTCGAGTGTTGAGTCCACTGAAGCTTTCTTT.

This clonotype was seen a few times. The chain recombines TRBV3-1 with TRBJ2-2; maybe TRBD1 (5 bases). The CDR3 spans 11 residues. In germline, CDR1 is LGHDT, CDR2 YNNKEL (reference sequence). The CDR3 nucleotides read TGTGCGACAGCGAACACCGGGGAGCTGTTTTTT. It is translated as CATANTGELFF.

The table lists this clonotype with a few counts. The CDR3 protein is CSATSGAYNEQFF. CDR3 in DNA: TGCAGTGCCACTAGCGGGGCCTACAATGAGCAGTTCTTC. V usage is TRBV20-1 and J usage is TRBJ2-1; 10 nucleotides match TRBD2. The junction had 1 base not matched to a gene; V was cut back by 6 bases and J by 2 bases. This CDR3 comprises 13 residues. Germline V CDR1 and CDR2: DFQATT, SNEGSKA (reference sequence).

This chain connects TRBV12-3 or TRBV12-4 to TRBJ1-1; D gene ambiguous. Deletions cut 3 bases from V and 7 bases from J, with 12 bases between. The CDR3 runs 13 residues. As DNA, the CDR3 is TGTGCCAGCAGTTTGAGAGGATGGGATGAAGCTTTCTTT. Amino acid sequence: CASSLRGWDEAFF.

This chain joins TRBV7-8 and TRBJ2-7; D is unresolved. This CDR3 region has 14 residues. V lost 2 bases, J lost 0 bases, and 8 bases lay in between. Germline V gives CDR1 SGHVS, CDR2 FQNEAQ. The CDR3 DNA sequence: TGTGCCAGCAGCTTACCAGGCCCCTCCTACGAGCAGTACTTC. Translated: CASSLPGPSYEQYF.

V and J are TRBV3-1 and TRBJ1-2; TRBD1 matches at 8 bases. Germline assignment: CDR1 LGHDT and CDR2 YNNKEL (reference sequence). The J segment lost 2 bases and the V segment lost 4 bases, leaving 6 bases of the junction unmatched. This CDR3 has 15 residues. CDR3 region: CASSRGQGANYGYTF. CDR3 DNA: TGTGCCAGCAGCCGAGGACAGGGAGCAAACTATGGCTACACCTTC.

The CDR3 protein is CASSKDRENTEAFF. Written as DNA, the CDR3 is TGTGCCAGTAGCAAGGACAGAGAGAACACTGAAGCTTTCTTT. V gene TRBV19 combines with J gene TRBJ1-1; D possibly corresponds to TRBD1 (6 bases). CDR1 and CDR2 (germline): LNHDA, SQIVND (reference sequence). This CDR3 has 14 residues. Trimming cost V 6 bases and J 1 base, with 12 bases left between them.

This clonotype was seen ten or more times. The rearrangement uses TRBV15 and TRBJ2-7; a weak D match, TRBD2 (5 bases). The germline gives CDR1 LNHNV, CDR2 YYDKDF (reference sequence). CDR3 length equals 16 residues. Trimming removed 0 bases at V and 2 bases at J, with 14 bases between. CDR3 sequence (DNA): TGTGCCACCAGCAGAGATCGAACTAGAGGTCCCTACGAGCAGTACTTC. Its protein is CATSRDRTRGPYEQYF.

The J gene is TRBJ2-2, the V gene TRBV4-2; 10 bases line up with TRBD2. The V gene's germline CDR1 is LGHNA and CDR2 YNFKEQ. V was pared by 0 bases and J by 13 bases, with 17 bases of the junction left unmatched. The CDR3 covers 18 residues. CDR3 sequence reads: CASSQEEERGGLWVRLFF. The DNA of the CDR3 is TGTGCCAGCAGCCAAGAAGAGGAGCGGGGGGGCCTATGGGTCCGGCTGTTTTTT.

This clonotype was detected ten times or more. The chain employs TRBV6-2 or TRBV6-3 and TRBJ1-2; possible D gene TRBD1, 6 bases. This CDR3 has 17 residues. V lost 10 bases, J lost 4 bases, and 28 bases lay in between. Per germline, CDR1 MNHEY and CDR2 SVGEGT. CDR3 DNA: TGTGCCATAAGATCATCCGGGACAACCTCATCTGGCTATGGCTACACCTTC. The encoded protein is CAIRSSGTTSSGYGYTF.

The V and J genes are TRBV13 and TRBJ2-3; unclear D gene. Trimming stripped 2 bases from V and 2 bases from J, with 8 bases between. Germline lookup yields CDR1 PRHDT and CDR2 FYEKMQ (reference sequence). This CDR3 has 14 residues. The DNA of the CDR3 is TGTGCCAGCAGCTTACGTGTAGACACAGATACGCAGTATTTT. This encodes CASSLRVDTDTQYF.

This clonotype was recorded many times. The rearrangement joins TRBV7-2 to TRBJ1-6; no firm D call. The CDR3 contains 14 residues. CDR1 is SGHTA, CDR2 FQGNSA, per germline. V was cut by 6 bases and J by 4 bases, with 10 bases left in between. CDR3 nucleotides: TGTGCCAGCAGTTTGGGCGGTTATAATTCACCCCTCCACTTT. Translation: CASSLGGYNSPLHF.

With regard to this clonotype: One base away lies a much larger clone, so this may be a sequencing read error. The chain employs TRBV12-3 or TRBV12-4 and TRBJ2-1; D is unclear. This CDR3 comprises 17 residues. For the CDR3, the DNA is TGTGCCGGCAGTTTATCCCCAGCCCGACGCCCCTACAATGAGCAGTTCTTC. Protein product: CAGSLSPARRPYNEQFF.

Only a few counts were recorded for this clonotype. This chain connects TRBV19 to TRBJ2-3; no clear D gene. This CDR3 contains 11 residues. Trimming removed 3 bases from V and 5 bases from J, with 3 bases in between. Germline V gene sequence: CDR1 LNHDA, CDR2 SQIVND (reference sequence). As DNA, the CDR3 is TGTGCCAGTAGTATGGGAGATACGCAGTATTTT. Translating gives CASSMGDTQYF.

Of note for this clonotype: A read error may be the cause here, since a much bigger clone is one base away. This chain links TRBV9 with TRBJ2-5; D gene uncertain. V was shortened by 0 bases and J by 1 base, with 7 bases between the two germline ends. CDR1 is SGDLS and CDR2 is YYNGEE in the germline V gene. The CDR3 has 14 amino acids. CDR3 nucleotide sequence: TGTGCCAGCAGCGTAGGTCTAGTCCAAGAGACCCAGTACTTC. Translated: CASSVGLVQETQYF.

The genes are TRBV18 and TRBJ2-4; D unclear. The J call could be wrong; TRBJ2-5 is a better fit for the DNA end. The CDR3 totals 12 residues. CDR1 is KGHSH and CDR2 is LQKENI in the germline V gene. The CDR3 protein is CASSPKQETQYF. The CDR3 nucleotides read TGTGCCAGCTCACCGAAGCAAGAGACCCAGTACTTC.

J is TRBJ2-1 and V is TRBV7-2, with 8 bases fitting TRBD2. The CDR3 has 16 amino acids. Trimming at V came to 5 bases and at J to 8 bases, leaving 14 bases not matched to a gene. CDR1 and CDR2 (germline): SGHTA, FQGNSA. CDR3 residues: CASSPRLSGGGDEQFF. CDR3 sequence (DNA): TGTGCCAGCAGCCCAAGACTAAGCGGGGGAGGAGATGAGCAGTTCTTC.

CDR3 sequence (DNA): TGTGCCAGCAGCCCGGGACTAGCGGGGGGGCCTTTCAGGTCCGCCTTCGAGACCCAGTACTTC. The encoded protein is CASSPGLAGGPFRSAFETQYF. This chain uses TRBV27 with TRBJ2-5, with 16 positions matching TRBD2. CDR3 length: 21 amino acids. Germline CDR1 reads MNHEY; CDR2 reads SMNVEV (reference sequence). The junction had 21 bases not matched to a gene; V was cut back by 6 bases and J by 5 bases.

In its sample, this clonotype was seen a few times. The V call is TRBV5-6, the J call TRBJ2-1; D may be TRBD2 (6 bases). Trimming took 1 base from V and 12 from J, leaving 20 bases between them. Looked up from germline, CDR1 is SGHDT and CDR2 is YYEEEE. The CDR3 loop spans 15 amino acids. The CDR3 region has the DNA TGTGCCAGCAGCTTGTTATTCGCGGGGAGCTTAACGCAGTTCTTC. Protein sequence: CASSLLFAGSLTQFF.

This clonotype occurred many times. The gene calls are TRBV12-3 or TRBV12-4 and TRBJ2-6; D perhaps matches TRBD1 (5 bases). V gave up 3 bases and J gave up 0 bases, with 12 bases separating them. The CDR3 extends over 17 amino acids. This chain's CDR3 is CASSFRGDDSGANVLTF. CDR3 nucleotides: TGTGCCAGCAGTTTTAGGGGTGACGACTCTGGGGCCAACGTCCTGACTTTC.

This clonotype showed up just a few times. This chain joins TRBV12-3 or TRBV12-4 and TRBJ2-1, with 7 bases lining up with TRBD2. The trim removed 5 bases at V and 15 bases at J, leaving 7 bases unmatched. The CDR3 extends over 11 amino acids. The CDR3 sequence is CASSRRLARFF. DNA for the CDR3: TGTGCCAGCAGTCGAAGACTAGCTCGGTTCTTC.

The table lists this clonotype with a few counts. The chain employs TRBV6-5 and TRBJ2-3; TRBD2 matches 9 bases. Germline CDR1 is MNHEY and CDR2 is SVGAGI. The CDR3 runs to 17 residues. V shed 0 bases, J shed 4 bases, and the junction held 8 bases outside the gene matches. The CDR3: CASSYSREGVGPDTQYF. The CDR3 DNA sequence: TGTGCCAGCAGTTACTCGCGGGAGGGGGTGGGTCCAGATACGCAGTATTTT.